This T cell receptor (beta chain) is from a study of identical twins. TCRdb itself ran the 5' RACE reads through MiXCR, one entry per CDR3 protein. The sample holds under 400,000 distinct CDR3 sequences; about 10% are singletons and the top ten take roughly 8.9%. This clonotype showed up just a few times. The CDR3 covers 13 residues. Trimming pared 2 bases from V and 7 bases from J, leaving 12 bases between. Looked up from germline, CDR1 is MNHEY and CDR2 is SVGAGI. The TCR comes from a woman in her 50s in good health. The specimen sequenced was naive T cells sorted from blood. The chain employs TRBV6-5 and TRBJ2-7, with D perhaps TRBD1 or TRBD2 (5 bases each). As DNA, the CDR3 is TGTGCCAGCAGTTACGGGGCAGGGAGTGAGCAGTACTTC. Protein product: CASSYGAGSEQYF.